This T cell receptor (beta chain) was observed in a study of T-cell reconstitution after alpha-beta-depleted transplantation in children. This clonotype showed up many times. With 6 bases removed from V and 1 base from J, the gap between germline ends came to 16 bases. CDR3 size: 15 residues. Germline V gene data show CDR1 as MDHEN and CDR2 as SYDVKM. A library of TCRbeta sequences, prepared with unique molecular identifiers, was generated. TCRdb re-called the PCR reads through MiXCR, storing one row per CDR3 protein. The sample yields nearly 250,000 distinct CDR3 sequences, roughly 7.7% seen once. The chain has TRBV28 and TRBJ2-7; no firm D call. The receptor was isolated from a male patient between 10 and 17 years old who had a stem cell transplant for acute lymphoblastic leukemia, so the T cells may come from the graft donor. The source was PBMCs, mostly from graft donor cells, collected 180 days after TCRalphabeta/CD19-depleted stem cell transplant. CDR3 coding DNA: TGTGCCAGCAGCCCCGAGCACTTTGTATCCTACGAGCAGTACTTC. As protein: CASSPEHFVSYEQYF.